The 23 T cell receptor beta chains in this list originate from one sample, sequenced in a study of blood T cell repertoires in COVID-19. Measured with immunoSEQ multiplex PCR; TCRdb has only the in-frame clones, and not every one. The table has more than 110,000 clones, around 84% seen once. The sequenced sample consisted of peripheral blood. The receptor source for this set is a human donor in a cohort sampled during active COVID-19.

The CDR3 region is CATSVGTSRTDTQYF. CDR3 sequence (DNA): TGTGCCACCAGCGTTGGGACTAGCCGTACAGATACGCAGTATTTT. The chain uses TRBV15 and TRBJ2-3; 9 bases align to TRBD2. This CDR3 region has 15 residues. The V gene's germline CDR1 is LNHNV and CDR2 YYDKDF (reference sequence). After removal of 5 bases from V and 3 bases from J, the junction contained 6 bases not matched to a gene.

This rearrangement joins TRBV3-1 (or the pseudogene TRBV3-2) to TRBJ2-6, with 7 bases identical to TRBD1. With 1 base clipped from V and 3 bases from J, the junction kept 0 bases outside the gene matches. The CDR3 has 15 amino acids. Germline CDR1 LGHDT, CDR2 YNNKEL (reference sequence). CDR3 sequence (DNA): TGTGCCAGCAGCCAAGGACAGGGTGGGGCCAACGTCCTGACTTTC. Translating it yields CASSQGQGGANVLTF.

The chain uses TRBV7-2 and TRBJ1-1; no firm D call. Trimming left V 5 bases short and J 0 bases short, with 16 bases between. This CDR3 spans 16 amino acids. In germline, CDR1 is SGHTA, CDR2 FQGNSA. CDR3 amino acids: CASSLRPGALNTEAFF. CDR3 nucleotide sequence: TGTGCCAGCAGCCTCCGGCCCGGAGCCCTGAACACTGAAGCTTTCTTT.

CDR3 DNA: TGCGCCAGCTCTCAGGGACAGAGCACAGATACGCAGTATTTT. Translation gives CASSQGQSTDTQYF. The rearrangement joins TRBV10-1 to TRBJ2-3, with 7 bases identical to TRBD1. This CDR3 has 14 residues. CDR1 and CDR2 from the germline V gene are WNHNN and SYGVQD (reference sequence). The V gene end was trimmed by 8 bases and the J gene end by 0 bases; junction bases not matched to a gene: 5.

V and J are TRBV18 and TRBJ2-7, with 8 bases that match TRBD1. V shed 1 base and J 2 bases; nucleotides not matched to a gene: 1. Germline V gene lookup returns CDR1 KGHSH and CDR2 LQKENI. This CDR3 has 14 amino acids. The CDR3 region has the DNA TGTGCCAGCTCACCACGACAGGGGCCCTACGAGCAGTACTTC. This codes for CASSPRQGPYEQYF.

The chain is built from TRBV6-5 and TRBJ1-2, with D maybe TRBD1 (5 bases). CDR3 length equals 13 residues. CDR1 is MNHEY, CDR2 SVGAGI, per germline. The ends were cut back, 7 bases at V and 8 bases at J, with 17 bases in the middle. The CDR3 DNA reads as TGTGCCAGCACCCCGGGGGAGTCTAGGGGCTACACCTTC. It encodes CASTPGESRGYTF.

The rearrangement uses TRBV30 and TRBJ2-5, with TRBD2 matching 14 bases. Germline V gene data show CDR1 as GTSNPN and CDR2 as SVGIG (reference sequence). There are 18 residues in the CDR3. Trimming removed 0 bases from V and 4 bases from J; junction bases left unmatched: 10. CDR3 DNA sequence: TGTGCCTGGAGTGTTCCGGGACTAGCGGGGGCAAGGGCAGAGACCCAGTACTTC. This translates into CAWSVPGLAGARAETQYF.

The V gene is TRBV6-1, the J gene TRBJ1-1; TRBD1 matches 9 bases. Germline V gene lookup returns CDR1 MNHNS and CDR2 SASEGT. The CDR3 extends over 16 amino acids. V gave up 3 bases and J gave up 4 bases; unmatched junction bases: 9. The DNA of the CDR3 is TGTGCCAGCAGTGAGGCTAACAGGGGGCCTGGCACTGAAGCTTTCTTT. Its protein is CASSEANRGPGTEAFF.

This rearrangement joins TRBV6-5 to TRBJ2-4, with 8 bases matching TRBD1. Germline values: CDR1 MNHEY, CDR2 SVGAGI. The trim removed 6 bases at V and 6 bases at J, leaving 7 bases unmatched. The CDR3 sequence is 14 residues long. The CDR3, as DNA: TGTGCCAGCAGACCCCGGACAGGGTTAAACATTCAGTACTTC. The encoded protein is CASRPRTGLNIQYF.

The rearrangement uses TRBV30 and TRBJ2-5; the D gene is possibly TRBD2 (6 bases). Germline V gene lookup returns CDR1 GTSNPN and CDR2 SVGIG (reference sequence). Trimming removed 3 bases from V and 5 bases from J, with 10 bases in between. The CDR3 is 12 residues long. As DNA, the CDR3 is TGTGCCTGGAGGACGGCGGGGGAGACCCAGTACTTC. Its protein is CAWRTAGETQYF.

A single count supports this clone. The rearrangement uses TRBV7-8 and TRBJ2-5, with 7 bases aligning to TRBD2. Germline V lookup: CDR1 SGHVS, CDR2 FQNEAQ. There are 15 residues in the CDR3. The J segment lost 1 base and the V segment lost 2 bases, leaving 4 bases of the junction unmatched. The CDR3, as DNA: TGTGCCAGCAGCTTACAGGCGGGGGTCCAAGAGACCCAGTACTTC. It encodes CASSLQAGVQETQYF.

This chain links TRBV11-2 with TRBJ1-1, with TRBD1 matching 9 bases. The CDR3 is made up of 14 amino acids. V shed 6 bases, J shed 4 bases, and the junction held 6 bases outside the gene matches. Germline-derived CDR1 and CDR2 are SGHAT and FQNNGV. CDR3 protein: CASRPQGAGTEAFF. Written as DNA, the CDR3 is TGTGCCAGCAGACCACAGGGGGCAGGCACTGAAGCTTTCTTT. The full variable domain, in which reference TRBV11-2 and TRBJ1-1 provide the parts outside the CDR3, is EAGVAQSPRYKIIEKRQSVAFWCNPISGHATLYWYQQILGQGPKLLIQFQNNGVVDDSQLPKDRFSAERLKGVDSTLKIQPAKLEDSAVYLCASRPQGAGTEAFFGQGTRLTVV.

J is TRBJ2-3 and V is TRBV18, with 7 bases fitting TRBD2. V shed 0 bases and J 5 bases; nucleotides not matched to a gene: 5. From germline, CDR1 is KGHSH and CDR2 LQKENI. The CDR3 length is 15 residues. The DNA for the CDR3 is TGTGCCAGCTCACCACCGTTCCGGGAGGTAGATACGCAGTATTTT. As protein: CASSPPFREVDTQYF.

The chain carries TRBV3-1 (or the pseudogene TRBV3-2) and TRBJ2-7; D perhaps matches TRBD2 (5 bases). V gave up 4 bases and J gave up 0 bases, with 10 bases separating them. Germline assignment: CDR1 LGHDT and CDR2 YNNKEL (reference sequence). CDR3 length: 14 amino acids. The CDR3 sequence: CASSLGGSSYEQYF. As DNA, the CDR3 is TGTGCCAGCAGCCTTGGTGGGAGCTCCTACGAGCAGTACTTC.

The V call is TRBV2, the J call TRBJ2-5, with D possibly matching TRBD1 (6 bases). The CDR3 runs 15 residues. Germline assignment: CDR1 SNHLY and CDR2 FYNNEI. Trimming shortened V by 2 bases and J by 1 base, and 11 bases separated the two germline ends. The CDR3 sequence is CASSELTGLQETQYF. CDR3 bases: TGTGCCAGCAGTGAATTGACAGGCCTCCAAGAGACCCAGTACTTC.

V is TRBV30 and J is TRBJ2-1; D gene unclear. V lost 4 bases and J lost 6, with 10 bases in between. Germline-derived CDR1 and CDR2 are GTSNPN and SVGIG (reference sequence). This CDR3 is built from 12 residues. Written as DNA, the CDR3 is TGTGCCTGGACTAGAGTATCCAATGAGCAGTTCTTC. This gives the protein CAWTRVSNEQFF.

The rearrangement joins TRBV6-5 to TRBJ2-2; D may be TRBD2 (5 bases). Trimming left V 5 bases short and J 1 base short, with 8 bases between. This CDR3 contains 14 residues. Germline V gene data show CDR1 as MNHEY and CDR2 as SVGAGI. CDR3 protein: CASSRDWNTGELFF. Written as DNA, the CDR3 is TGTGCCAGCAGTCGGGATTGGAACACCGGGGAGCTGTTTTTT.

CDR3 protein: CASSQGVGTDTQYF. CDR3 DNA: TGTGCCAGCAGCCAGGGCGTTGGCACAGATACGCAGTATTTT. The chain employs TRBV13 and TRBJ2-3, with D tentatively TRBD1 (5 bases). The CDR3 covers 14 residues. Germline CDR1 is PRHDT and CDR2 is FYEKMQ (reference sequence). V was cut by 5 bases and J by 1 base, with 10 bases left in between.

J is TRBJ2-3 and V is TRBV2; D is perhaps TRBD1 (6 bases). V lost 6 bases, J lost 0 bases, and 13 bases lay in between. Germline V gives CDR1 SNHLY, CDR2 FYNNEI. This CDR3 has 15 residues. The CDR3 sequence is CASSQGFKSTDTQYF. The CDR3 coding sequence is TGTGCCAGCAGCCAGGGGTTCAAAAGCACAGATACGCAGTATTTT.

The rearrangement uses TRBV29-1 and TRBJ1-1; D might be TRBD1 (5 bases). Germline V gives CDR1 SQVTM, CDR2 ANQGSEA. The CDR3 runs to 11 residues. V lost 5 bases to trimming and J lost 8 bases, with 12 bases between them. The CDR3 spells CSVSRTFEAFF. For the CDR3, the DNA is TGCAGCGTTTCTCGGACATTCGAAGCTTTCTTT.

V is TRBV5-5 and J is TRBJ2-7, with TRBD1 matching over 7 bases. CDR3 length: 16 residues. Germline V gene sequence: CDR1 SGHKS, CDR2 YYEKEE (reference sequence). V lost 4 bases to trimming and J lost 3 bases; unmatched junction nucleotides: 13. CDR3 bases: TGTGCCAGCAGCGGAGCATCCGGGACAGTCAACTACGAGCAGTACTTC. Its translation: CASSGASGTVNYEQYF.

The chain combines TRBV9 with TRBJ1-2; 7 bases are a match to TRBD1. The CDR3 is 17 amino acids. Per germline, CDR1 SGDLS and CDR2 YYNGEE. Trimming took 0 bases from V and 3 from J; bases not matched to a gene: 11. The CDR3, as DNA: TGTGCCAGCAGCGTAGCCGATAGACAGGGATTACACTATGGCTACACCTTC. The encoded protein is CASSVADRQGLHYGYTF.

The chain uses TRBV9 and TRBJ2-7; 10 bases fit TRBD1. The CDR3 covers 15 residues. The germline gives CDR1 SGDLS, CDR2 YYNGEE. V was pared by 4 bases and J by 5 bases, with 9 bases of the junction left unmatched. CDR3 sequence: CASSMGQGIPHEQYF. CDR3 nucleotides: TGTGCCAGCAGCATGGGACAGGGGATTCCCCACGAGCAGTACTTC.